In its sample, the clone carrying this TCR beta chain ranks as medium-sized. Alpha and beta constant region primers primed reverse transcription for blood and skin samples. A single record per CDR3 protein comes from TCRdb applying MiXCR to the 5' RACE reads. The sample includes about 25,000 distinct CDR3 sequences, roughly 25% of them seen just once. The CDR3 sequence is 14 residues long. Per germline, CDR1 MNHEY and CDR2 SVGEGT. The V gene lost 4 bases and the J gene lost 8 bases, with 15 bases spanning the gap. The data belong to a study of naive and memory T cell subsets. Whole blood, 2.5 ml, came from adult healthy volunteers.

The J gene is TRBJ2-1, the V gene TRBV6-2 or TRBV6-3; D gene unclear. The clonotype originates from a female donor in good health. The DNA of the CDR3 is TGTGCCAGCAGTTCACTCTACGCGAGGTATGAGCAGTTCTTC. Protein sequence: CASSSLYARYEQFF.